This TCR beta chain was identified in a study of beta chain features in type 1 diabetes. The CDR3 loop spans 17 amino acids. The ends lost 1 base at V and 2 bases at J; junction bases unmatched: 11. Germline CDR1 SGDLS, CDR2 YYNGEE. In this sample, this clone turned up a few times. Isolated RNA was reverse transcribed in full, so expressed TCRB transcripts were sequenced. The assay was immunoSEQ multiplex PCR, and TCRdb's table has in-frame clones only and misses some. The sample has around 400,000 clones; approximately 15% are singletons. The chain combines TRBV9 with TRBJ2-7; 8 nucleotides align to TRBD2. The specimen was naive CD4+ T cells from blood. This receptor was obtained from a woman between 18 and 29 years old in good health. CDR3 sequence reads: CASSVTPLAGVTYEQYF. CDR3 nucleotide sequence: TGTGCCAGCAGCGTAACCCCTCTAGCGGGCGTTACCTACGAGCAGTACTTC.